The clone carrying this T cell receptor (beta chain) showed up many times. This sample stems from a study of human T cells and chemical hapten exposure. About the study: Patch tests applied 0.01% DPC to the upper back, read at 6 days.

Time point of the sample: patch test 3, about 24 weeks after DPC sensitization. Treatment described: therapeutic diphenylcyclopropenone sensitization with weekly scalp DPC. Total RNA extraction was carried out from unfractionated whole blood. Unique molecular identifiers were attached to individual cDNA molecules within the library. TCRdb passed the RACE reads through MiXCR, listing each CDR3 protein once. The sample records just under 40,000 distinct CDR3 sequences, roughly 13% being singletons. The CDR3 is 14 residues long. V was clipped by 3 bases and J by 4 bases, with 13 bases between them. The germline V gene encodes CDR1 MGHDK and CDR2 SYGVNS.

The V gene is TRBV25-1, the J gene TRBJ2-7; D is uncertain. The clonotype comes from a woman in her forties with alopecia areata. Some clones in this sample may be carry-over from other donors' samples. The sample in question was whole blood, obtained in connection with sensitization to the hapten diphenylcyclopropenone (DPC). The CDR3 here is CASSESVTDYEQYF. The CDR3 coding sequence is TGTGCCAGCAGTGAGTCGGTCACCGATTACGAGCAGTACTTC.